This TCR beta chain was sequenced for a study of graft-versus-host responses after intestinal transplantation. In the study overall: Isolated intestinal, liver-intestinal, or multivisceral transplants were what recipients had. Study-level findings and limits: The study found high graft-versus-host to host-versus-graft clonal ratios in allografts of patients with graft-donor T cell macrochimerism.

This clone was seen a handful of times. Its antigen is currently unknown. Sequencing used immunoSEQ multiplex PCR; TCRdb keeps in-frame clones, though not all of them. Here the sample spans some 96,000 clones, more than 85% being singletons. In germline, CDR1 is DFQATT, CDR2 SNEGSKA (reference sequence). The CDR3 has 10 residues. V lost 1 base and J lost 6, with 2 bases in between. Here the sequenced sample was unstimulated CD4+ T cells sorted from spleen or lymph node cells, taken before transplant. The chain joins TRBV20-1 to TRBJ2-3, with unresolved D. The receptor was derived from a human donor who was the organ donor for an intestinal transplant. Written as DNA, the CDR3 is TGCAGTGCTAGAGGGGATACGCAGTATTTT. Amino acid sequence: CSARGDTQYF.